Detailed here is one T cell receptor (beta chain). Antigen specificity is unknown. Germline CDR1 reads LNHNV; CDR2 reads YYDKDF (reference sequence). Losses at the gene ends were 2 bases for V and 3 bases for J; bases not matched to a gene: 3. The CDR3 consists of 16 residues. This sample stems from a study of response to subunit inactivated influenza vaccine. TCRdb re-called the RT-PCR reads through MiXCR, storing one row per CDR3 protein. The repertoire has about 480,000 distinct CDR3 sequences, roughly 9.7% of them found once; the top ten carry 10% to 15%. Whole-study findings and limits: The authors suggested that few new T cells are recruited per seasonal influenza vaccination.

The specimen was PBMCs from blood, collected 35 to 45 days after vaccination. The sequence came from a middle-aged man who received an inactivated influenza vaccine. This chain joins TRBV15 and TRBJ2-5; 13 nucleotides agree with TRBD2. The CDR3 DNA follows: TGTGCCACCAGCAGACCGGGACTAGCGGGAAAAGAGACCCAGTACTTC. The encoded protein is CATSRPGLAGKETQYF.